The following is a T cell receptor beta chain sequence with its context. Its antigen remains unidentified. This specimen belongs to a study of response to subunit inactivated influenza vaccine. Each CDR3 protein is one row after TCRdb ran MiXCR on the RT-PCR reads. The sample comprises around 520,000 distinct CDR3 sequences, about 25% of which are singletons, and 1.5% to 2% rests with the top ten. The CDR3 loop spans 15 amino acids. After removal of 0 bases from V and 8 bases from J, the junction contained 8 bases not matched to a gene. CDR1 and CDR2 (germline): SGHRS, YFSETQ. Study findings and constraints: Seasonal influenza vaccination, on each occasion, was suggested by the authors to recruit few new T cells.

The material was CD4+ T cells sorted from PBMCs, obtained more than 4 days after vaccination. This clonotype originated in a man aged 50 or older who received an inactivated influenza vaccine. The chain employs TRBV5-1 and TRBJ2-1, with 7 bases identical to TRBD2. CDR3 bases: TGCGCCAGCAGCTTGGCGGCTAGCGGAGTAGATGAGCAGTTCTTC. It translates to CASSLAASGVDEQFF.